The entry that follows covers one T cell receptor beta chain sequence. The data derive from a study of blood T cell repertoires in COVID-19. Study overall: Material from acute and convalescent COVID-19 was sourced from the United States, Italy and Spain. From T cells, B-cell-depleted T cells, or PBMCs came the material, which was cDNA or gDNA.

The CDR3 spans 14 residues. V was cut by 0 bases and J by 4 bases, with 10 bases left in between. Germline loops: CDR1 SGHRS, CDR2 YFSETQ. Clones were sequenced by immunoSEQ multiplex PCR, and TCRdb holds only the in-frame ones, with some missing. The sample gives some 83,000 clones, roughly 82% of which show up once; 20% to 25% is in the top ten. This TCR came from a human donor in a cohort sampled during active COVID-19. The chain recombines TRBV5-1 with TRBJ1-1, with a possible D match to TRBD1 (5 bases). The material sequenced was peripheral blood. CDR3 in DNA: TGCGCCAGCAGCTTGGTCGCGGACACCACTGAAGCTTTCTTT. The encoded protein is CASSLVADTTEAFF.